The rows below give T cell receptor beta chains drawn from one sample of a study of shared clonotypes between healthy human individuals. This table comes from immunoSEQ multiplex PCR, and its TCRdb copy is limited to in-frame clones, with some not included. Found here are some 2,000,000 clones, about 95% of them singletons; the top ten hold about 1.1%. Source material: naive CD8+ T cells sorted from blood. Every receptor here comes from a man younger than 35 in good health. The CDR3 runs from the conserved cysteine through the conserved F or W. D genes are given only for firm matches. Expanded clones are given a class, and other clones once, few, many or no size at all.

d_gene: NA
v_gene: TRBV2
abundance: NA
j_gene: TRBJ2-7
CDR3nt: TGTGCCAGCAGTGAAGGGATCATCCTGGACGGATCCTACGAGCAGTACTTC
CDR3aa: CASSEGIILDGSYEQYF

d_gene: TRBD1
v_gene: TRBV4-1
abundance: once
j_gene: TRBJ2-7
CDR3nt: TGCGCCAGCAGTCCTGACAGGGGGCTAACCTACGAGCAGTACTTC
CDR3aa: CASSPDRGLTYEQYF

d_gene: TRBD1
v_gene: TRBV4-1
abundance: NA
j_gene: TRBJ1-2
CDR3nt: TGCGCCAGCAGCCAAGAAAAATCGCCAGATACAGGGGGCGTTATCTATGGCTACACCTTC
CDR3aa: CASSQEKSPDTGGVIYGYTF

d_gene: NA
v_gene: TRBV4-1
abundance: NA
j_gene: TRBJ1-1
CDR3nt: TGCGCCAGCAGCCCCGACAGGATGAGGGCTTTCTTT
CDR3aa: CASSPDRMRAFF

d_gene: TRBD2
v_gene: TRBV6-5
abundance: NA
j_gene: TRBJ2-1
CDR3nt: TGTGCCAGCAGTTCAATCCTAGCGGGACCCTACAATGAGCAGTTCTTC
CDR3aa: CASSSILAGPYNEQFF

d_gene: TRBD1
v_gene: TRBV6-1
abundance: NA
j_gene: TRBJ2-7
CDR3nt: TGTGCCAGCAGTGAACTGACAGGGACCTCCTCCTACGAGCAGTACTTC
CDR3aa: CASSELTGTSSYEQYF

d_gene: TRBD1
v_gene: TRBV4-1
abundance: NA
j_gene: TRBJ2-7
CDR3nt: TGCGCCAGCAGCCCCAGGACAGGCTCCTACGAGCAGTACTTC
CDR3aa: CASSPRTGSYEQYF

d_gene: NA
v_gene: TRBV27
abundance: NA
j_gene: TRBJ1-5
CDR3nt: TGTGCCAGCAGTTTAGCACTCAATCAGCCCCAGCATTTT
CDR3aa: CASSLALNQPQHF

d_gene: TRBD2
v_gene: TRBV4-2
abundance: NA
j_gene: TRBJ2-2
CDR3nt: TGTGCCAGCAGCCAAGTCGCGGGGGGCCCCCACGGGGAGCTGTTTTTT
CDR3aa: CASSQVAGGPHGELFF

d_gene: NA
v_gene: TRBV10-1
abundance: NA
j_gene: TRBJ2-3
CDR3nt: TGCGCCAGCAGTGACGGAACAGATACGCAGTATTTT
CDR3aa: CASSDGTDTQYF

d_gene: TRBD1
v_gene: TRBV19
abundance: NA
j_gene: TRBJ2-2
CDR3nt: TGTGCCAGTAGCCGGGACAGCTTGAACACCGGGGAGCTGTTTTTT
CDR3aa: CASSRDSLNTGELFF

d_gene: TRBD2
v_gene: TRBV29-1
abundance: NA
j_gene: TRBJ2-3
CDR3nt: TGCAGCGTTGACGGGACTAGCGGGGGGAGCACAGATACGCAGTATTTT
CDR3aa: CSVDGTSGGSTDTQYF

d_gene: TRBD2
v_gene: TRBV27
abundance: NA
j_gene: TRBJ2-3
CDR3nt: TGTGCCAGCAGTTTATTGGCGGGGGGGCCCACAGATACGCAGTATTTT
CDR3aa: CASSLLAGGPTDTQYF

d_gene: NA
v_gene: TRBV5-1
abundance: NA
j_gene: TRBJ2-3
CDR3nt: TGCGCCAGCAGCTTGGTTGCGGGCAGCACAGATACGCAGTATTTT
CDR3aa: CASSLVAGSTDTQYF

d_gene: NA
v_gene: TRBV6-5
abundance: once
j_gene: TRBJ2-2
CDR3nt: TGTGCCAGCAGTTACGGACTCGGCACCGGGGAGCTGTTTTTT
CDR3aa: CASSYGLGTGELFF

d_gene: TRBD1
v_gene: TRBV9
abundance: NA
j_gene: TRBJ1-2
CDR3nt: TGTGCCAGCAGCGGTCCCGGGACAGGGGACTGCACCTTC
CDR3aa: CASSGPGTGDCTF

d_gene: TRBD2
v_gene: TRBV10-2
abundance: NA
j_gene: TRBJ2-5
CDR3nt: TGCGCCAGCGGTTTCGGGAGTCTAGCGGGAGGTCAAGAGACCCAGTACTTC
CDR3aa: CASGFGSLAGGQETQYF

d_gene: TRBD1
v_gene: TRBV5-1
abundance: NA
j_gene: TRBJ2-3
CDR3nt: TGCGCCAGCAGCCTGACAGGGGGCCCCCCCACAGATACGCAGTATTTT
CDR3aa: CASSLTGGPPTDTQYF

d_gene: NA
v_gene: TRBV6-6
abundance: NA
j_gene: TRBJ2-7
CDR3nt: TGTGCCAGCAGTTACTCGCCGGACAGCCCGTTCTACGAGCAGTACTTC
CDR3aa: CASSYSPDSPFYEQYF

d_gene: NA
v_gene: TRBV7-8
abundance: once
j_gene: TRBJ1-5
CDR3nt: TGTGCCAGCAGCTTTATAGCGTCGGGGGGCGGCAATCAGCCCCAGCATTTT
CDR3aa: CASSFIASGGGNQPQHF

d_gene: TRBD2
v_gene: TRBV7-9
abundance: NA
j_gene: TRBJ2-1
CDR3nt: TGTGCCAGCAGCTTAGCGGGGCTAGCGGGAGTCAATGAGCAGTTCTTC
CDR3aa: CASSLAGLAGVNEQFF

d_gene: TRBD1
v_gene: TRBV19
abundance: NA
j_gene: TRBJ1-2
CDR3nt: TGTGCCAGTAAGGACAGGGGGTATGGCTACACCTTC
CDR3aa: CASKDRGYGYTF

d_gene: NA
v_gene: TRBV5-8
abundance: NA
j_gene: TRBJ1-1
CDR3nt: TGTGCCAGCAGCTTGGCCACGGCAGGGAGGACTGAAGCTTTCTTT
CDR3aa: CASSLATAGRTEAFF

d_gene: TRBD2
v_gene: TRBV19
abundance: NA
j_gene: TRBJ2-7
CDR3nt: TGTGCCAGTAGTCCCCTAGCGGGGCCCTACGAGCAGTACTTC
CDR3aa: CASSPLAGPYEQYF

d_gene: NA
v_gene: TRBV27
abundance: NA
j_gene: TRBJ1-4
CDR3nt: TGTGCCAGCGCACCTCCGGGACGGAAATATGAAAAACTGTTTTTT
CDR3aa: CASAPPGRKYEKLFF

d_gene: NA
v_gene: TRBV7-8
abundance: NA
j_gene: TRBJ1-5
CDR3nt: TGTGCCAGCAGCTTGGTCTCGGGGGGAGGAAATCAGCCCCAGCATTTT
CDR3aa: CASSLVSGGGNQPQHF

d_gene: NA
v_gene: TRBV30
abundance: NA
j_gene: TRBJ2-3
CDR3nt: TGTGCCTGGAGGTGGATAGGCGGAGATACGCAGTATTTT
CDR3aa: CAWRWIGGDTQYF

d_gene: NA
v_gene: TRBV5-1
abundance: NA
j_gene: TRBJ1-1
CDR3nt: TGCGCCAGCAGCTACCCAGGGGCTGAAGCTTTCTTT
CDR3aa: CASSYPGAEAFF

d_gene: TRBD1
v_gene: TRBV7-9
abundance: NA
j_gene: TRBJ1-2
CDR3nt: TGTGCCAGCAGCTCTCCGGACAGGGGAAATGACTATGGCTACACCTTC
CDR3aa: CASSSPDRGNDYGYTF

d_gene: NA
v_gene: TRBV4-1
abundance: NA
j_gene: TRBJ1-5
CDR3nt: TGCGCCAGCAGCCAAGAGTTAAAGGGCAATCAGCCCCAGCATTTT
CDR3aa: CASSQELKGNQPQHF

d_gene: NA
v_gene: TRBV7-3
abundance: NA
j_gene: TRBJ2-2
CDR3nt: TGTGCCAGCAGCCTCGCAGGGCCTACGAACACCGGGGAGCTGTTTTTT
CDR3aa: CASSLAGPTNTGELFF

d_gene: NA
v_gene: TRBV6-5
abundance: NA
j_gene: TRBJ2-2
CDR3nt: TGTGCCAGCAGTTCCCCTTCTAGTACCACCGGGGAGCTGTTTTTT
CDR3aa: CASSSPSSTTGELFF

d_gene: TRBD2
v_gene: TRBV9
abundance: NA
j_gene: TRBJ2-1
CDR3nt: TGTGCCAGCAAAATTGGGGCTAGCGGGGACAATGAGCAGTTCTTC
CDR3aa: CASKIGASGDNEQFF

d_gene: NA
v_gene: TRBV19
abundance: NA
j_gene: TRBJ2-5
CDR3nt: TGTGCCAGTAGTATAGACAGAGTCGGACGGGAGACCCAGTACTTC
CDR3aa: CASSIDRVGRETQYF

d_gene: TRBD1
v_gene: TRBV19
abundance: NA
j_gene: TRBJ2-3
CDR3nt: TGTGCCAGTAGTACAACAGGGGGCGTTACGCAGTATTTT
CDR3aa: CASSTTGGVTQYF

d_gene: NA
v_gene: TRBV5-6
abundance: NA
j_gene: TRBJ2-2
CDR3nt: TGTGCCAGCAGTAGCCAACGGGGGAACACCGGGGAGCTGTTTTTT
CDR3aa: CASSSQRGNTGELFF

d_gene: NA
v_gene: TRBV5-1
abundance: NA
j_gene: TRBJ2-7
CDR3nt: TGCGCCAGCAGCTTGGAGGACTCCGATCCCAGCTCCTACGAGCAGTACTTC
CDR3aa: CASSLEDSDPSSYEQYF

d_gene: NA
v_gene: TRBV7-9
abundance: NA
j_gene: TRBJ2-1
CDR3nt: TGTGCCAGCAGCGTCCTAGGGACCTACAATGAGCAGTTCTTC
CDR3aa: CASSVLGTYNEQFF

d_gene: NA
v_gene: TRBV7-9
abundance: NA
j_gene: TRBJ2-5
CDR3nt: TGTGCCAGCAGCTCTAGACTAGACCAAGAGACCCAGTACTTC
CDR3aa: CASSSRLDQETQYF

d_gene: NA
v_gene: TRBV6-1
abundance: NA
j_gene: TRBJ2-7
CDR3nt: TGTGCCAGCAGTCCGACAGAGGGCTGGGAAGACGAGCAGTACTTC
CDR3aa: CASSPTEGWEDEQYF

d_gene: NA
v_gene: TRBV9
abundance: NA
j_gene: TRBJ2-1
CDR3nt: TGTGCCAGCAGCGTAGGAGGGGGGAATGAGCAGTTCTTC
CDR3aa: CASSVGGGNEQFF

d_gene: NA
v_gene: TRBV9
abundance: NA
j_gene: TRBJ2-5
CDR3nt: TGTGCCAGCAGCGTAGATACTAGCTGGGAGACCCAGTACTTC
CDR3aa: CASSVDTSWETQYF

d_gene: TRBD1
v_gene: TRBV7-9
abundance: NA
j_gene: TRBJ2-1
CDR3nt: TGTGCCAGCAGCTTAGAGACAGGGGAAGGCAATGAGCAGTTCTTC
CDR3aa: CASSLETGEGNEQFF

d_gene: NA
v_gene: TRBV19
abundance: NA
j_gene: TRBJ1-2
CDR3nt: TGTGCCAGTAGTATCGTGCCGACTAACTATGGCTACACCTTC
CDR3aa: CASSIVPTNYGYTF

d_gene: NA
v_gene: TRBV4-1
abundance: NA
j_gene: TRBJ2-3
CDR3nt: TGCGCCAGCAGCCCAAGCCTCACAGATACGCAGTATTTT
CDR3aa: CASSPSLTDTQYF

d_gene: TRBD2
v_gene: TRBV7-9
abundance: NA
j_gene: TRBJ2-5
CDR3nt: TGTGCCAGCAGCGGCCCCGGGACTACCCCGGCGGAGACCCAGTACTTC
CDR3aa: CASSGPGTTPAETQYF

d_gene: TRBD2
v_gene: TRBV6-5
abundance: NA
j_gene: TRBJ2-1
CDR3nt: TGTGCCAGCAGTTACCCCCTAGCGGGATGGGGGCCGGAGCAGTTCTTC
CDR3aa: CASSYPLAGWGPEQFF

d_gene: NA
v_gene: TRBV7-9
abundance: NA
j_gene: TRBJ2-2
CDR3nt: TGTGCCAGCAGCCCCTTAGACGCAGGGAGAGGCACCGGGGAGCTGTTTTTT
CDR3aa: CASSPLDAGRGTGELFF

d_gene: TRBD1
v_gene: TRBV14
abundance: NA
j_gene: TRBJ1-1
CDR3nt: TGTGCCAGCAGCCAAATGACAGGGCGGACTGAAGCTTTCTTT
CDR3aa: CASSQMTGRTEAFF

d_gene: NA
v_gene: TRBV5-6
abundance: NA
j_gene: TRBJ2-3
CDR3nt: TGTGCCAGCAGCTTGGATGACAGCAACACAGATACGCAGTATTTT
CDR3aa: CASSLDDSNTDTQYF

d_gene: TRBD1
v_gene: TRBV6-6
abundance: NA
j_gene: TRBJ2-7
CDR3nt: TGTGCCAGCAGTTACTCCCCGGGACAGGGAACCTACGAGCAGTACTTC
CDR3aa: CASSYSPGQGTYEQYF

d_gene: NA
v_gene: TRBV7-9
abundance: once
j_gene: TRBJ1-1
CDR3nt: TGTGCCAGCAGCACGGACAGCCTGGCTATGAACACTGAAGCTTTCTTT
CDR3aa: CASSTDSLAMNTEAFF

d_gene: NA
v_gene: TRBV28
abundance: NA
j_gene: TRBJ1-5
CDR3nt: TGTGCCAGCAGCAGCGTGGGGGGGAGCAATCAGCCCCAGCATTTT
CDR3aa: CASSSVGGSNQPQHF

d_gene: NA
v_gene: TRBV5-6
abundance: NA
j_gene: TRBJ2-1
CDR3nt: TGTGCCAGCAGCTTGTGGGATGAGCAGTTCTTC
CDR3aa: CASSLWDEQFF

d_gene: NA
v_gene: TRBV28
abundance: NA
j_gene: TRBJ1-6
CDR3nt: TGTGCCAGCAGTTCTTTTAGGGACTCCTATAATTCACCCCTCCACTTT
CDR3aa: CASSSFRDSYNSPLHF

d_gene: NA
v_gene: TRBV19
abundance: NA
j_gene: TRBJ2-2
CDR3nt: TGTGCCATTCAGGGGAACACCGGGGAGCTGTTTTTT
CDR3aa: CAIQGNTGELFF

d_gene: TRBD2
v_gene: TRBV6-6
abundance: NA
j_gene: TRBJ2-7
CDR3nt: TGTGCCAGCAGTTATTCGGCTAGCGGGAGCTACGAGCAGTACTTC
CDR3aa: CASSYSASGSYEQYF

d_gene: NA
v_gene: TRBV7-9
abundance: NA
j_gene: TRBJ1-2
CDR3nt: TGTGCCAGCAGCTTTGTGGGTGGCTACACCTTC
CDR3aa: CASSFVGGYTF

d_gene: TRBD2
v_gene: TRBV2
abundance: NA
j_gene: TRBJ2-7
CDR3nt: TGTGCCAGCAGTGAGACCAGTGGGAGGGGACTAGGAATCCACGAGCAGTACTTC
CDR3aa: CASSETSGRGLGIHEQYF

d_gene: TRBD1
v_gene: TRBV5-4
abundance: NA
j_gene: TRBJ2-1
CDR3nt: TGTGCCAGCAGCTTGGTGACAGGGGACAATGAGCAGTTCTTC
CDR3aa: CASSLVTGDNEQFF